One sample yielded the 5 T cell receptor beta chains listed below, sequenced in a study of OX40 agonist ivuxolimab in advanced cancers. Assay: immunoSEQ multiplex PCR; the TCRdb copy retains only in-frame clones and omits some. The table includes approximately 100,000 clones, 90% detected once. This material consisted of CD4+ or CD8+ T cells sorted from blood, taken in a trial of the OX40 agonist ivuxolimab. Receptors were obtained from an adult with an advanced solid tumor such as melanoma, head and neck, liver or kidney cancer.

The gene calls are TRBV5-1 and TRBJ1-2; TRBD1 agrees at 8 bases. The CDR3 runs to 17 residues. Germline trimming cut 0 bases from V and 5 bases from J; bases unmatched to any gene: 12. From germline, CDR1 is SGHRS and CDR2 YFSETQ. The DNA for the CDR3 is TGCGCCAGCAGCTTGGGACAGGGGATAACGGTTAAGTATGGCTACACCTTC. Amino acid sequence: CASSLGQGITVKYGYTF.

The genes are TRBV2 and TRBJ1-5, with D uncertain. Per the germline V gene, CDR1 is SNHLY and CDR2 is FYNNEI. Between the trimmed V and J ends, which lost 5 bases and 0 bases, there was a span of 11 bases. The CDR3 runs to 15 residues. CDR3 coding DNA: TGTGCCAGCAGTTTTGCGTCAAATAGCAATCAGCCCCAGCATTTT. It is translated as CASSFASNSNQPQHF.

V gene TRBV6-5 combines with J gene TRBJ2-1; 7 bases are a match to TRBD1. V was pared by 6 bases and J by 8 bases, with 7 bases of the junction left unmatched. CDR1 MNHEY and CDR2 SVGAGI come from the germline V gene. CDR3 length equals 13 residues. CDR3 residues: CASRRQGIHEQFF. In nucleotides, the CDR3 is TGTGCCAGCAGGAGACAGGGAATCCATGAGCAGTTCTTC.

V gene TRBV27 combines with J gene TRBJ1-5; D is undetermined. Looked up from germline, CDR1 is MNHEY and CDR2 is SMNVEV (reference sequence). Trimming stripped 1 base from V and 11 bases from J, with 12 bases between. CDR3 length: 13 residues. The DNA for the CDR3 is TGTGCCAGCAGTTTATTATCTGGGTCAGCCCAGCATTTT. Translated: CASSLLSGSAQHF.

This clone showed up just once. The gene calls are TRBV7-3 and TRBJ2-6; D remains unclear. This CDR3 spans 16 amino acids. V was cut by 5 bases and J by 0 bases, with 11 bases left in between. CDR1 is SGHTA and CDR2 is FQGTGA in the germline V gene. CDR3 DNA: TGTGCCAGCAGCCATCCTAGGTCCTCTGGGGCCAACGTCCTGACTTTC. This encodes CASSHPRSSGANVLTF.